This is a list of T cell receptor beta chains from one sample in a study of graft-versus-host responses after intestinal transplantation. Sequenced by immunoSEQ multiplex PCR; TCRdb stores in-frame clones only, minus some. The sample gives about 20,000 clones, about 89% of which show up once; 40% to 65% is in the top ten. Sequencing was performed on bone marrow, taken roughly 19 weeks after transplant. These receptors came from a human patient who received an intestinal transplant, so some T cells may come from the graft donor. The conserved cysteine and the conserved F or W are not part of the CDR3 here. Size tells how often a clone was seen (once, few, many) or the class of an expanded clone, and some rows leave it out.

>.|TRBJ1-6|TRBV25-1
ASSEPDREVSPLH
>.|TRBJ2-7|TRBV27
ASSPDREIYEQY
>.|TRBJ1-5|TRBV6-5
ASSTYSNQPQH
>.|TRBJ1-2|TRBV21-1
ASSKGDIWGSAKLNYGYT
>.|TRBJ1-1|TRBV19
ASSPGFAMNTEAF
>.|TRBJ1-1|TRBV5-1
ASSAQGYTEAF
>.|TRBJ1-5|TRBV7-9
ASSQGYSNQPQH
>.|TRBJ2-1|TRBV11-3
ASSLEQGGYNEQF
>once|TRBJ2-7|TRBV6-5
ASSPGLSYEQY
>.|TRBJ1-5|TRBV12-5
ASGLVDCNQPQH
>few|TRBJ1-1|TRBV18
ASSPGRNTEAF
>.|TRBJ1-1|TRBV18
ASSPSGQGVDLEKAF
>.|TRBJ1-1|TRBV5-1
ASGQRMNTEAF
>.|TRBJ2-7|TRBV2
ASPADRGTYEQY
>.|TRBJ1-1|TRBV7-9
ASSLVVAGTGEAF
>.|TRBJ2-7|TRBV13
ASSLYMGAGPSYEQY
>.|TRBJ2-1|TRBV13
ASSPHRLAGENDNEQF
>.|TRBJ1-4|TRBV2
ASRDGEEKLF
>.|TRBJ2-7|TRBV5-4
ASSLGVGGNPYEQY
>.|TRBJ2-3|TRBV11-2
ASSPLAGGADTQY
>.|TRBJ2-7|TRBV9
ASSVAPTGGRFSEQY
>once|TRBJ2-5|TRBV19
ASSRARAVQETQY
>.|TRBJ1-1|TRBV10-2
ASSEPDRLGTEAF
>.|TRBJ2-7|TRBV27
ASSLSLGYEQY
>.|TRBJ1-2|TRBV7-9
ASSLALWPNYGYT
>once|TRBJ2-7|TRBV5-5
ASSRTTGAEQY
>.|TRBJ1-1|TRBV2
ASIRGTEAF
>.|TRBJ2-4|TRBV15
ATSRDSVRGNIQY
>.|TRBJ2-1|TRBV19
ASSPKDRGTYNEQF
>.|TRBJ1-5|TRBV19
ASRTGNQPQH
>.|TRBJ2-3|TRBV30
AWSQGEDTQY
>.|TRBJ2-5|TRBV29-1
SVPRQVETQY
>.|TRBJ1-1|TRBV6-6
ASSLGQGSTEAF
>few|TRBJ2-3|TRBV5-1
ASGVRGHPSTDTQY
>.|TRBJ2-3|TRBV29-1
SVVSPSGRAGGTQY
>.|TRBJ2-1|TRBV7-3
ASSSPGTRNNEQF
>.|TRBJ2-7|TRBV6-1
ASSGSGRGYEQY
>once|TRBJ2-1|TRBV25-1
ASSVGGSYNEQF
>once|TRBJ2-7|TRBV14
ASSQERETGGAYEQY
>.|TRBJ2-7|TRBV14
ASSRRPAGQGPTYDYEQY
>once|TRBJ2-3|TRBV4-1
ASSPLEPDTQY
>.|TRBJ2-1|TRBV27
ASSRWSGPFDEQF
>once|TRBJ2-1|TRBV30
AWGSGRYNEQF
>.|TRBJ1-5|TRBV6-1
ASSWGLNQPQH
>.|TRBJ2-3|TRBV19
ASSMTATDTQY
>.|TRBJ1-2|TRBV19
ASTSDGYGYT
>.|TRBJ1-2|TRBV28
APRGAVRGTLNYGYT
>.|TRBJ2-5|TRBV30
AWRGTARETQY
>.|TRBJ2-5|TRBV5-4
ASSPVGTQETQY
>once|TRBJ1-1|TRBV30
AWLKNTEAF
>few|TRBJ2-3|TRBV6-4
ASSDSSGGATDTQY
>.|TRBJ2-5|TRBV5-1
ASSLRDRGLEETQY
>.|TRBJ1-1|TRBV2
ASSEILGQRAF
>.|TRBJ2-5|TRBV4-2
ASSQDYAAGVRTQY
>.|TRBJ1-2|TRBV6-6
ATSKGRANYGYT
>.|TRBJ1-3|TRBV6-5
ASSYSGVISGNTIY
>.|TRBJ2-1|TRBV30
AYPTGDYNEQF
>.|TRBJ2-7|TRBV18
ASSPAGTSAISSYEQY
>.|TRBJ2-5|TRBV18
ASSASGQETQY